The 7 T cell receptor beta chains below come from one sample, sequenced in a study of memory CD4+ T cells and cytomegalovirus serostatus. Method: immunoSEQ multiplex PCR; TCRdb's copy keeps in-frame clones and lacks some. This sample has under 75,000 clones, with around 80% found just once. Single viable CD3+CD4+CD8-CD45RO+ cells were sorted as the memory CD4+ T cells. Sequenced: memory CD4+ T cells from blood. These receptors were obtained from an adult in good health and CMV-seronegative. Some clones in this sample may be carry-over from other donors' samples.

This chain links TRBV28 with TRBJ1-6; D call uncertain. The CDR3 loop spans 12 amino acids. Germline CDR1 and CDR2: MDHEN and SYDVKM. The V end lost 4 bases, the J end lost 10 bases, and 8 bases lay between the germline ends. CDR3 in amino acids: CASSSSTSPLHF. The CDR3 bases are TGTGCCAGCAGTTCATCGACCTCACCCCTCCACTTT.

The chain is built from TRBV5-1 and TRBJ2-5, with 9 bases lining up with TRBD2. The V gene end was trimmed by 7 bases and the J gene end by 1 base; junction bases not matched to a gene: 11. The CDR3 consists of 16 residues. The germline CDR1 and CDR2 sequences are SGHRS and YFSETQ. The CDR3 sequence: CASHSTSGVAQETQYF. CDR3 bases: TGCGCCAGCCACTCGACTAGCGGCGTTGCCCAAGAGACCCAGTACTTC.

This sequence joins TRBV7-9 and TRBJ2-3; 12 positions match TRBD2. There are 19 residues in the CDR3. Trimming took 1 base from V and 2 from J; bases not matched to a gene: 10. Germline V CDR1 and CDR2: SEHNR, FQNEAQ (reference sequence). The CDR3 bases are TGTGCCAGCAGCTTAGGACTAGCGGGAGCTCAAAGGTCCACAGATACGCAGTATTTT. Residues: CASSLGLAGAQRSTDTQYF. The full variable domain, completed using reference TRBV7-9 and TRBJ2-3, is DTGVSQNPRHKITKRGQNVTFRCDPISEHNRLYWYRQTLGQGPEFLTYFQNEAQLEKSRLLSDRFSAERPKGSFSTLEIQRTEQGDSAMYLCASSLGLAGAQRSTDTQYFGPGTRLTVL.

This clone was recorded a few times. The chain joins TRBV2 to TRBJ1-2; 8 nucleotides align to TRBD1. The CDR3 contains 14 residues. Unmatched junction bases numbered 8, after V lost 6 bases and J lost 5 bases. The germline V gene has CDR1 SNHLY and CDR2 FYNNEI. CDR3 protein: CASRGGQGLYGYTF. CDR3 sequence (DNA): TGTGCCAGCAGGGGTGGACAGGGATTATATGGCTACACCTTC.

V gene TRBV18 combines with J gene TRBJ2-1; D gene uncertain. V lost 5 bases and J lost 9, with 11 bases in between. Germline lookup yields CDR1 KGHSH and CDR2 LQKENI. The CDR3 totals 12 residues. The CDR3 is CASSSQYTEQFF. CDR3 bases: TGTGCCAGCTCATCCCAGTATACTGAGCAGTTCTTC. The full variable domain, with the rest looked up from reference TRBV18 and TRBJ2-1, is NAGVMQNPRHLVRRRGQEARLRCSPMKGHSHVYWYRQLPEEGLKFMVYLQKENIIDESGMPKERFSAEFPKEGPSILRIQQVVRGDSAAYFCASSSQYTEQFFGPGTRLTVL.

The CDR3 protein is CASSLGLPRSQYF. CDR3 nucleotides: TGCGCCAGCAGCTTGGGGCTCCCCAGGTCCCAGTACTTC. The rearrangement uses TRBV5-1 and TRBJ2-5; D is undetermined. The V gene lost 0 bases and the J gene lost 9 bases, with 12 bases spanning the gap. Germline loops: CDR1 SGHRS, CDR2 YFSETQ. The CDR3 has 13 residues.

This rearrangement joins TRBV6-6 to TRBJ1-5; the D is unclear. The CDR3 is 12 amino acids. V lost 7 bases to trimming and J lost 3 bases, with 7 bases between them. Germline V gene lookup returns CDR1 MNHNY and CDR2 SVGAGI (reference sequence). In DNA, the CDR3 is TGTGCCAGCACCGGTTCCAATCAGCCCCAGCATTTT. Protein product: CASTGSNQPQHF.